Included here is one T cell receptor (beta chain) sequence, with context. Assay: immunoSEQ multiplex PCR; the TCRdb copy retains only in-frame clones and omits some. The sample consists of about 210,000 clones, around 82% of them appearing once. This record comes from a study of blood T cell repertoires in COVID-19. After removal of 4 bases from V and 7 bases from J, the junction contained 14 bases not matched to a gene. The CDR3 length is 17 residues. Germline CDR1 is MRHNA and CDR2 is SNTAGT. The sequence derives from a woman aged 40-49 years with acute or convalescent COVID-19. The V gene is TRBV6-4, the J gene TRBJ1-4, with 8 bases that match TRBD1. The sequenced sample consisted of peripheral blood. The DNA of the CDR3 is TGTGCCAGCAGTGTTTTAGGGTTACAGGGGGAATCTGAAAAACTGTTTTTT. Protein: CASSVLGLQGESEKLFF.